A single T cell receptor (beta chain) is shown here with its context. What it binds is not known. This PCR relied on a set of 60 Vbeta primers and 13 Jbeta primers. Profiling relied on immunoSEQ multiplex PCR, and the TCRdb table lists in-frame clones only, not all of them. The profile covers 60,000 to 70,000 clones, with approximately 58% appearing a single time and 3% taken by the ten largest. The data are from a study of cytomegalovirus exposure and HLA in healthy donors. Study in general: Some 80 million unique TCR sequences came from HLA-typed donors in an early release. Findings and limits, study-wide: Per a prior analysis, the majority of TCR beta V segments were productive roughly 87% or roughly 30% of the time. In all likelihood, a cluster of highly shared sequence variants was a sequencing artifact.

Donors consisted of healthy bone marrow donors. The CDR3 runs 15 residues. CDR1 is LGHNA, CDR2 YSLEER, per germline. The sequence derives from a woman between 45 and 65 years old in good health and CMV-seronegative. The chain combines TRBV4-3 with TRBJ2-5, with TRBD1 as a possible D gene (6 bases). The J call is doubtful: the DNA matches TRBJ2-7 better. Sequencing input: PBMCs. CDR3 region: CASSLRQVPTYEQYF. In DNA form, the CDR3 reads TGCGCCAGCAGCCTCCGACAGGTACCTACCTACGAGCAGTACTTC.